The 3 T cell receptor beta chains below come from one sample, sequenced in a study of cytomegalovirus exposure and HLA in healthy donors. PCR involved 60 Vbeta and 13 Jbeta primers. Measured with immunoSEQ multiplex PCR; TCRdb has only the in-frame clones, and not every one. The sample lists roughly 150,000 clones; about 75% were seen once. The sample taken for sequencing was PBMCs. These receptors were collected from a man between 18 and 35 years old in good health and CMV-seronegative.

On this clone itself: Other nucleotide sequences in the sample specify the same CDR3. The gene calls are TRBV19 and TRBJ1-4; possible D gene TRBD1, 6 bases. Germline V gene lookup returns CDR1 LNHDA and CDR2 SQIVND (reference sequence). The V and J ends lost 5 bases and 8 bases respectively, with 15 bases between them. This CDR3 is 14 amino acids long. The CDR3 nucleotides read TGTGCCAGTAGTCGCCCGGACAGTAGAGAAAAACTGTTTTTT. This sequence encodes CASSRPDSREKLFF.

CDR3 sequence (DNA): TGTGCCAGCTCACCTGATACGGGAGTCCCCTACGAGCAGTACTTC. Protein sequence: CASSPDTGVPYEQYF. The chain carries TRBV18 and TRBJ2-7; a possible D gene is TRBD2 (6 bases). Trimming left V 3 bases short and J 2 bases short, with 14 bases between. This CDR3 region has 15 residues. CDR1 is KGHSH and CDR2 is LQKENI in the germline V gene.

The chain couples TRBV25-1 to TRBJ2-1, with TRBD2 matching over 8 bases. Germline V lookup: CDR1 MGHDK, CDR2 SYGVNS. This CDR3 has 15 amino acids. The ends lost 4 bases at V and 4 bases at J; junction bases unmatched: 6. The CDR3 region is CASSVSREVYNEQFF. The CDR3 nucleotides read TGTGCCAGCAGTGTGTCGCGGGAGGTTTACAATGAGCAGTTCTTC.